This T cell receptor beta chain was found in a study of early T cells in non-severe SARS-CoV-2 infection. Looking at the study overall: The sequenced material was bulk RNA from unsorted whole blood, and its chains were unpaired.

This clonotype showed up many times. Antigen specificity is unknown. Individually, cDNA molecules had unique molecular identifiers attached to them. TCRdb independently ran MiXCR on the 5' RACE reads; one entry per CDR3 protein. The table includes more than 90,000 distinct CDR3 sequences, approximately 13% detected once. Germline assignment: CDR1 KGHDR and CDR2 SFDVKD. The CDR3 spans 14 residues. V was clipped by 7 bases and J by 9 bases; unmatched bases: 6. Whole-study results and caveats: Using VDJdb, the matching emphasized anti-spike CD8 responses while missing private and CD4 specificities.

Specimen: whole blood. The sequence was collected from an adult who was a healthcare worker with PCR-confirmed SARS-CoV-2 infection or an uninfected control (not recorded which). This chain uses TRBV24-1 with TRBJ2-1; 12 bases agree with TRBD1. The CDR3 sequence: CATSRDRGLGEQFF. The CDR3 coding sequence is TGTGCCACCAGCCGGGACAGGGGGCTTGGTGAGCAGTTCTTC.